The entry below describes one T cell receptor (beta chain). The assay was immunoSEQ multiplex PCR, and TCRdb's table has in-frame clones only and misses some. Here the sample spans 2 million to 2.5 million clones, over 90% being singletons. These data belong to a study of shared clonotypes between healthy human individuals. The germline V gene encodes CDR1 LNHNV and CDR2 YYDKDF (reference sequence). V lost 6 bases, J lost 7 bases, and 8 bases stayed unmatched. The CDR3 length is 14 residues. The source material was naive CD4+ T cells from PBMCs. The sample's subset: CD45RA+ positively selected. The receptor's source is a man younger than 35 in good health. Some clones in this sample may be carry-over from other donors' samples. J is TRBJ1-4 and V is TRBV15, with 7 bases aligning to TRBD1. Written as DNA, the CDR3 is TGTGCCACCAGATTAGGGGGCAGTTCTGAAAAACTGTTTTTT. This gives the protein CATRLGGSSEKLFF.